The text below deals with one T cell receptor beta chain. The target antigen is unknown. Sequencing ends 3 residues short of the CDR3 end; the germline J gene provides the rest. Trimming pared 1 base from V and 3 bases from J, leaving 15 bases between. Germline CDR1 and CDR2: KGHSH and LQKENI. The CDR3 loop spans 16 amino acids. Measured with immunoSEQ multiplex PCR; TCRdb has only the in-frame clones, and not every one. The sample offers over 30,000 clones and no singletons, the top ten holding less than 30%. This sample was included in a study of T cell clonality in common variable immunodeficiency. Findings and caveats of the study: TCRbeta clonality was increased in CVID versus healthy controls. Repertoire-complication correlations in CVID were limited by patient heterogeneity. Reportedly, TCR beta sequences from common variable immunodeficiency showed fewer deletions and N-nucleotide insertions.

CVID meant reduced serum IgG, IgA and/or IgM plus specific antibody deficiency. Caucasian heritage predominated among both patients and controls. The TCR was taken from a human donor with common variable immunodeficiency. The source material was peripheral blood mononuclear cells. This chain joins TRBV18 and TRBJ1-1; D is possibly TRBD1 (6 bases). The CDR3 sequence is CASSPRWGGQDTEAFF. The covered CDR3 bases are TGTGCCAGCTCACCACGTTGGGGGGGGCAGGACACTGAA.